This TCR beta chain is from a study of blood T cells in healthy people across ages. Across the study: There was about one barcoded beta molecule captured by template switching per two T cells.

V was clipped by 4 bases and J by 3 bases, with 13 bases between them. CDR3 size: 15 residues. CDR1 MNHNS and CDR2 SASEGT come from the germline V gene. Primed by a sample-barcoded 5' primer and a J-beta primer mix, a second PCR proceeded for about 6 to 11 cycles. MiXCR, run by TCRdb on the 5' RACE reads, gives a single entry per CDR3 protein. The sample shows about 930,000 distinct CDR3 sequences, 25% to 35% of them seen only once. This clonotype turned up a few times. This same sample was also part of a study on T cells of mothers and their children.

The source material was blood. J is TRBJ2-1 and V is TRBV6-1; perhaps D is TRBD1 or TRBD2 (6 bases each). The TCR originated in a woman in her thirties or forties in good health. CDR3 DNA sequence: TGTGCCAGCAGTGTTAGAGGGGGGAACTACAATGAGCAGTTCTTC. Translating gives CASSVRGGNYNEQFF.